A selection of T cell receptor beta chains follows, all from one sample in a study of graft-versus-host responses after intestinal transplantation. No antigen has been assigned to these receptors. The method was immunoSEQ multiplex PCR; TCRdb's version includes in-frame clones alone and lacks a portion of them. The sample contains about 120,000 clones, more than 80% of which appear only once. Specimen: unstimulated CD4+ T cells sorted from spleen or lymph node cells, collected before transplant. The receptors shown here come from a human donor who was the organ donor for an intestinal transplant. Both conserved end residues are part of each CDR3. Fields, in order: J gene, V gene, clone size, D gene, CDR3 DNA, CDR3 protein. A D gene is named only where the DNA matches it firmly. A row's size may be missing; if present it is once, few, many or a size class.

TRBJ2-3,TRBV11-2,.,TRBD2,TGTGCCAGCAGCCGATATCCTACCGGGACTAGCGGTACAGATACGCAGTATTTT,CASSRYPTGTSGTDTQYF
TRBJ1-6,TRBV19,.,.,TGTGCCAGTAGTATCGGCGGCCATAATTCACCCCTCCACTTT,CASSIGGHNSPLHF
TRBJ2-5,TRBV28,.,TRBD1,TGTGCCAGCGGAGGACAGGGTTGGGAGACCCAGTACTTC,CASGGQGWETQYF
TRBJ2-2,TRBV5-1,.,.,TGCGCCAGCAGCTTCCTCGGGACAGGGGAGCTGTTTTTT,CASSFLGTGELFF
TRBJ2-5,TRBV5-6,.,TRBD1,TGTGCCAGCAGCTCGGGACAGGGGGTAGCGACCCAGTACTTC,CASSSGQGVATQYF
TRBJ2-7,TRBV20-1,.,.,TGCAGTACAGGTCCCTACGAGCAGTACTTC,CSTGPYEQYF
TRBJ2-7,TRBV19,once,TRBD1,TGTGCCAGTAGTAGACAGGGAGTGGGCGAGCAGTACTTC,CASSRQGVGEQYF
TRBJ1-2,TRBV28,once,TRBD1,TGTGCCAGCAGTTTAGGGGGACAGTCATACGGCTACACCTTC,CASSLGGQSYGYTF
TRBJ2-2,TRBV2,.,.,TGTGCCAGCAGGGTCGGTGGGAGTTTAGCTGACGGGGAGCTGTTTTTT,CASRVGGSLADGELFF
TRBJ2-3,TRBV11-2,.,.,TGTGCCAGCAGCTTGGGGGTCTCCCGCACAGATACGCAGTATTTT,CASSLGVSRTDTQYF
TRBJ2-1,TRBV10-2,.,.,TGCGCCAGCAGGCTATTGGGGAATGAGCAGTTCTTC,CASRLLGNEQFF
TRBJ1-3,TRBV7-9,.,.,TGTGCCAGCAGCTTTGTTCAGGGGCGCAGAGCTGGAAACACCATATATTTT,CASSFVQGRRAGNTIYF
TRBJ2-3,TRBV4-3,.,TRBD2,TGCGCCAGCAGCCAAGATCAGGCTAGCGGGATCCCAGATACGCAGTATTTT,CASSQDQASGIPDTQYF
TRBJ2-1,TRBV20-1,.,.,TGCAGTGAATCGCGGAACAATGAGCAGTTCTTC,CSESRNNEQFF
TRBJ2-3,TRBV4-1,.,.,TGCGCCAGCAGCCAAGATCGACGGGTTTATACATCCGGGGGCACAGATACGCAGTATTTT,CASSQDRRVYTSGGTDTQYF
TRBJ1-2,TRBV9,.,TRBD1,TGTGCCAGCAGCGTAGGACTGACAGGGGACTATGGCTACACCTTC,CASSVGLTGDYGYTF
TRBJ2-1,TRBV7-2,.,.,TGTGCCAGCAGCCAAGGGCTAGCGATCCCGTGGCATGAGCAGTTCTTC,CASSQGLAIPWHEQFF
TRBJ2-7,TRBV7-9,.,.,TGTGCCAGCAGCTCCCGGGGCTGGCTGTGGGAGCAGTACTTC,CASSSRGWLWEQYF
TRBJ1-1,TRBV19,.,.,TGTGCCAGTAGTGTGACAGGGAACACTGAAGCTTTCTTT,CASSVTGNTEAFF
TRBJ2-7,TRBV27,.,.,TGTGCCAGCAGTTCTACCTTTCGTGGCGAGCAGTACTTC,CASSSTFRGEQYF
TRBJ1-1,TRBV6-6,once,.,TGTGCCAGCAGTTACGTAGGGGGTGACGCTGAAGCTTTCTTT,CASSYVGGDAEAFF
TRBJ1-6,TRBV4-1,.,.,TGCGCCAGCAGCCAAGCAGGGGCTTATAATTCACCCCTCCACTTT,CASSQAGAYNSPLHF
TRBJ2-6,TRBV25-1,.,.,TGTGCCAGCAGTGATCCGGCAGCCCCGGGGGGGGCCAACGTCCTGACTTTC,CASSDPAAPGGANVLTF
TRBJ2-7,TRBV5-5,.,TRBD2,TGTGCCAGCAGCCCGGCTCTCTTTCTAGCGGGAGGCCTGGGGGAGCAGTACTTC,CASSPALFLAGGLGEQYF
TRBJ1-1,TRBV4-1,.,.,TGCGCCAGCAGCCAAAGGGCCACAGGGACAATGAACACTGAAGCTTTCTTT,CASSQRATGTMNTEAFF
TRBJ1-1,TRBV6-5,.,TRBD1,TGTGCCAGCAGTTCGTTCGACAGGGGAGGCACTGAAGCTTTCTTT,CASSSFDRGGTEAFF
TRBJ1-1,TRBV21-1,.,.,TGTGCCAGCAGCAAATATAGAGGGAGCGGGACTGAAGCTTTCTTT,CASSKYRGSGTEAFF
TRBJ2-7,TRBV21-1,.,.,TGTGCCAGCAGCCCCCCGGCCAGGGGGTCTTCCTACGAGCAGTACTTC,CASSPPARGSSYEQYF
TRBJ2-1,TRBV5-5,.,TRBD1,TGTGCCAGCAGCTGGCAGGGGGCCGGTGAGCAGTTCTTC,CASSWQGAGEQFF
TRBJ1-3,TRBV30,once,.,TGTGCCTGGAGTTGGGGGGCGGGAAACACCATATATTTT,CAWSWGAGNTIYF
TRBJ2-3,TRBV19,.,.,TGTGCCAGTAGGAGGTACCGAACCACAGATACGCAGTATTTT,CASRRYRTTDTQYF
TRBJ2-7,TRBV5-5,once,TRBD1,TGTGCCAGCAGCAGTACCGGGACAGGGGCCTACGAGCAGTACTTC,CASSSTGTGAYEQYF
TRBJ2-5,TRBV5-1,.,.,TGCGCCAGCAGCTTACCCCGGGACTCCCCGGAGACCCAGTACTTC,CASSLPRDSPETQYF
TRBJ2-7,TRBV4-1,few,TRBD1,TGCGCCAGCAGCAATCGACAGGGTGCGTACGAGCAGTACTTC,CASSNRQGAYEQYF
TRBJ2-3,TRBV19,.,.,TGTGCCAGTACCATGGACAGTTTCACAGATACGCAGTATTTT,CASTMDSFTDTQYF
TRBJ1-1,TRBV7-8,.,TRBD1,TGTGCCAGCAGCTTAGGTACAGGGGAGGGTTTCTTT,CASSLGTGEGFF
TRBJ2-1,TRBV5-5,.,.,TGTGCCAGCAGCCCCAGAACCGACTACAATGAGCAGTTCTTC,CASSPRTDYNEQFF